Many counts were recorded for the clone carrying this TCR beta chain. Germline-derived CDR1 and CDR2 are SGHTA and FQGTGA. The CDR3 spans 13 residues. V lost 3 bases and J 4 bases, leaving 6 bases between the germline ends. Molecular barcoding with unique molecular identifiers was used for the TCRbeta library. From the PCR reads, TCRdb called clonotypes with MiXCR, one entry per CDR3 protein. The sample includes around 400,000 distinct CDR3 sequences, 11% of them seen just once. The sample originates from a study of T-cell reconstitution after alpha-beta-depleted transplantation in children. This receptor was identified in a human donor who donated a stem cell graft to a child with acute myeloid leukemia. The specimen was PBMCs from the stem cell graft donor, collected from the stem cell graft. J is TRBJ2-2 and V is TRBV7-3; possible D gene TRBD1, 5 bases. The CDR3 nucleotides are TGTGCCAGCAGCTTTCAGGGCACCGGGGAGCTGTTTTTT. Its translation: CASSFQGTGELFF.